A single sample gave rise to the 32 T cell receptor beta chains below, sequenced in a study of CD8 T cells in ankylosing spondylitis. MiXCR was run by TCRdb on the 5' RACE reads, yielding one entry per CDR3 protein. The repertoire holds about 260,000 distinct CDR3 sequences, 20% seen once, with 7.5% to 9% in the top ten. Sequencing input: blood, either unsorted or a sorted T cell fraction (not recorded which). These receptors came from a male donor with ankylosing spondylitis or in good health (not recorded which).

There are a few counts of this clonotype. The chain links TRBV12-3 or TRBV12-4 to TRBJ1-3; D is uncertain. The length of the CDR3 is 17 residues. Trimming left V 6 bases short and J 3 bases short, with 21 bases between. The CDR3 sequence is CASRPPGPASVGNTIYF. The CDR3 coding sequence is TGTGCCAGCAGACCCCCCGGCCCGGCCTCGGTTGGAAACACCATATATTTT.

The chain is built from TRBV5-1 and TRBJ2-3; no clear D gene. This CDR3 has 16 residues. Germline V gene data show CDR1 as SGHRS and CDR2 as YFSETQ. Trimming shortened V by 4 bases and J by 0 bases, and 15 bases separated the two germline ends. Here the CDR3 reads CASSPPRTTSTDTQYF. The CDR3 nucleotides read TGCGCCAGCAGCCCCCCCCGGACGACCAGCACAGATACGCAGTATTTT. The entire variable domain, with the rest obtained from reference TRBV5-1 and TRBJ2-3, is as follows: KAGVTQTPRYLIKTRGQQVTLSCSPISGHRSVSWYQQTPGQGLQFLFEYFSETQRNKGNFPGRFSGRQFSNSRSEMNVSTLELGDSALYLCASSPPRTTSTDTQYFGPGTRLTVL.

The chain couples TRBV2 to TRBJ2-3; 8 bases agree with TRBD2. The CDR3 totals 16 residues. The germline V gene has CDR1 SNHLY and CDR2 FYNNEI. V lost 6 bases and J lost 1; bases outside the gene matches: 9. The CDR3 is CASRVAGSFGTDTQYF. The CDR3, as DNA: TGTGCCAGCAGAGTAGCGGGGAGTTTCGGCACAGATACGCAGTATTTT.

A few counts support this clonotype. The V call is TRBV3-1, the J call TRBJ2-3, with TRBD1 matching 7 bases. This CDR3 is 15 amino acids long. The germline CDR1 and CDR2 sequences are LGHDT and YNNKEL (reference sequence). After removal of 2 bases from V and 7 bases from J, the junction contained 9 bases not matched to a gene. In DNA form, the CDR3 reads TGTGCCAGCAGCCAATCTCAAAACAGGGGAAATACGCAGTATTTT. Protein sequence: CASSQSQNRGNTQYF.

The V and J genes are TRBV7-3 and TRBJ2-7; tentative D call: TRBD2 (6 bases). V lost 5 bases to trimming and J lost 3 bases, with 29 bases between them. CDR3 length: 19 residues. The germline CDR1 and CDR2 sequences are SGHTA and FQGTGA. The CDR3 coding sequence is TGTGCCAGCAGCCATCCTGGGACTCTGGTGGGGAGGCCACTCTACGAGCAGTACGTC. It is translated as CASSHPGTLVGRPLYEQYV.

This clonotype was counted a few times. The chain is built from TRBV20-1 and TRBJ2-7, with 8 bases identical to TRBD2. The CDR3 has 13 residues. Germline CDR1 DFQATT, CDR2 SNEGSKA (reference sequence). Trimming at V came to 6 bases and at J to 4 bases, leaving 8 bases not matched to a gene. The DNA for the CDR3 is TGCAGTGCACAACGGGGGGGCAGGTACGAGCAGTACGTC. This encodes CSAQRGGRYEQYV.

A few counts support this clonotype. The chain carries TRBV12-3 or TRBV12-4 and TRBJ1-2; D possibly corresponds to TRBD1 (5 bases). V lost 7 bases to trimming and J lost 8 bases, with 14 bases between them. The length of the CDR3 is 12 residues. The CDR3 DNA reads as TGTGCCAGCACCCTGGAGGGGAGCGGCTACACCTTC. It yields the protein CASTLEGSGYTF.

CDR3 DNA sequence: TGCGCCAGCAGCTTGGATGGGACAGGGATTCAGCCCCAGCATTTT. Amino acids: CASSLDGTGIQPQHF. The genes are TRBV5-1 and TRBJ1-5, with 9 positions matching TRBD1. CDR3 length: 15 residues. CDR1 and CDR2 (germline): SGHRS, YFSETQ. Unmatched junction bases numbered 4, after V lost 0 bases and J lost 6 bases.

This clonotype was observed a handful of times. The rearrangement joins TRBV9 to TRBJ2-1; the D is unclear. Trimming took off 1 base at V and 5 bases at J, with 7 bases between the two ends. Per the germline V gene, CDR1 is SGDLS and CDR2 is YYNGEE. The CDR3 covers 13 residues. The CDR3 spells CASSVHLDNEQFF. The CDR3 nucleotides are TGTGCCAGCAGCGTACATTTGGACAATGAGCAGTTCTTC.

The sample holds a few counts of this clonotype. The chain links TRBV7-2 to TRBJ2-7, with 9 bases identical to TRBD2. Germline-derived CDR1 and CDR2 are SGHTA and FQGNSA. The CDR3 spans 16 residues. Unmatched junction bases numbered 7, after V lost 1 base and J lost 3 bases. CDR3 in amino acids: CASSLGSGRLHYEQYV. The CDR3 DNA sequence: TGTGCCAGCAGCTTAGGGAGCGGGAGGCTTCACTACGAGCAGTACGTC.

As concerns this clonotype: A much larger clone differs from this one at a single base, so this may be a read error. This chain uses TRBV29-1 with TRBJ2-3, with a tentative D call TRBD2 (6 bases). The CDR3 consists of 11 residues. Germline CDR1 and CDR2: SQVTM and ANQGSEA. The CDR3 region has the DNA TGCAGCGCCGGGACGGGAGATGCGCAGTATTTT. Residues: CSAGTGDAQYF.

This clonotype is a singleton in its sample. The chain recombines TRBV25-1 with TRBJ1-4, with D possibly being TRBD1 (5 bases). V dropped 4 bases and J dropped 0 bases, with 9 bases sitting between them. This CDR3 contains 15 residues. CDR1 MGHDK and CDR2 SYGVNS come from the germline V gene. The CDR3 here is CASSGGSTTNEKLFF. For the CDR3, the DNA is TGTGCCAGCAGTGGGGGGTCGACAACTAATGAAAAACTGTTTTTT.

The CDR3 nucleotides read TGCGCCAGCAGCCGGGGACAGGGTATGCACACTGAAGCTTTCTTT. The encoded protein is CASSRGQGMHTEAFF. V and J are TRBV5-1 and TRBJ1-1, with 9 bases lining up with TRBD1. The CDR3 is made up of 15 amino acids. Germline assignment: CDR1 SGHRS and CDR2 YFSETQ. V lost 4 bases, J lost 3 bases, and 7 bases stayed unmatched.

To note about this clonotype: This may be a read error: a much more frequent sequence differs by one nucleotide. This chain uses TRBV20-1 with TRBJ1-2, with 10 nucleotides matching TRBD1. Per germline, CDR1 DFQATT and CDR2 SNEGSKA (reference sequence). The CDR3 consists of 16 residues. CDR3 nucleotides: TGCGGTGCTAGAGATAGGCGACAGGGGGCGCATAGTGGCTACACCTTC. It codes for CGARDRRQGAHSGYTF.

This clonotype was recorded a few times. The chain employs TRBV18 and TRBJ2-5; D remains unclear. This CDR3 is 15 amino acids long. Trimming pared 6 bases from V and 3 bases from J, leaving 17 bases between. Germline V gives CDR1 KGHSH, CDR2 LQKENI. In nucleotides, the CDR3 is TGTGCCAGCTCGCCGTCGGTCGGTTTTAAAGAGACCCAGTACTTC. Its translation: CASSPSVGFKETQYF.

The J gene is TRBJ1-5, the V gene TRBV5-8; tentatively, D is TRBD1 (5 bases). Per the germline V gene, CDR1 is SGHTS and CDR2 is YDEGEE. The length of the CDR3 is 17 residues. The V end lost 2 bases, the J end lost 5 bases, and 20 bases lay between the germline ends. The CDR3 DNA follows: TGTGCCAGCAGCTTCGCTGAGGACATGAAATTTGATCAGCCCCAGCATTTT. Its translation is CASSFAEDMKFDQPQHF.

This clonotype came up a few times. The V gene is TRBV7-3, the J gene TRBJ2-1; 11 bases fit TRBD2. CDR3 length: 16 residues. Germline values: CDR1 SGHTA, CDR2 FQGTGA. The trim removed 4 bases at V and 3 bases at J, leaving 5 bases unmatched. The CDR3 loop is CASSSVLAGGYNEQFF. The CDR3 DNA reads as TGTGCCAGCAGCTCAGTGCTAGCGGGGGGCTACAATGAGCAGTTCTTC. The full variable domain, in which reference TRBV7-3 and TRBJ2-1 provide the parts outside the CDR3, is GAGVSQTPSNKVTEKGKYVELRCDPISGHTALYWYRQSLGQGPEFLIYFQGTGAADDSGLPNDRFFAVRPEGSVSTLKIQRTERGDSAVYLCASSSVLAGGYNEQFFGPGTRLTVL.

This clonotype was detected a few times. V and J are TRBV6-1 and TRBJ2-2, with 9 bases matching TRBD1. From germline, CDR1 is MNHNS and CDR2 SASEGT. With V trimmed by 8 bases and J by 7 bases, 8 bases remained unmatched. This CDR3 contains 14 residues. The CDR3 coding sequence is TGTGCCAGCGCTTGGGGACAGGGAGTCGGGGAGCTGTTTTTT. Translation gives CASAWGQGVGELFF.

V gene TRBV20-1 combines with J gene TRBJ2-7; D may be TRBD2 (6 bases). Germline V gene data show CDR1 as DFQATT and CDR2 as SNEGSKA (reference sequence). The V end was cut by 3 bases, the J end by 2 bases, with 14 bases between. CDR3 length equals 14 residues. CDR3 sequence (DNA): TGCAGTGCTAGGGACGGTAGCGGAACCTACGAGCAGTACGTC. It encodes CSARDGSGTYEQYV.

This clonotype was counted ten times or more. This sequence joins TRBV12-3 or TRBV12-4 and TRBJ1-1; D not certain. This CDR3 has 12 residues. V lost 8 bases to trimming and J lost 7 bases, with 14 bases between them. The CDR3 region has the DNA TGTGCCAGCTGTCGGCCCGACAATGAAGCTTTCTTT. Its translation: CASCRPDNEAFF.

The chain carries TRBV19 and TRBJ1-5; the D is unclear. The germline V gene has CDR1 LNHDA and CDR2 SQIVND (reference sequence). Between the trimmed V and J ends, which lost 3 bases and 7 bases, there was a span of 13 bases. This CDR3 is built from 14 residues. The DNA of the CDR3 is TGTGCCAGTAGTATTGTAGGTTCGACACAGCCCCAGCATTTT. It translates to CASSIVGSTQPQHF.

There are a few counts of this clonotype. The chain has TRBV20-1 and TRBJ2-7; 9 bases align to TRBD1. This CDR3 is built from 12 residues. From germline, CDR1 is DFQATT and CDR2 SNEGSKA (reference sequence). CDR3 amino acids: CRAAGTGTEQYV. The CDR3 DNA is TGCAGGGCCGCCGGGACAGGGACCGAGCAGTACGTC.

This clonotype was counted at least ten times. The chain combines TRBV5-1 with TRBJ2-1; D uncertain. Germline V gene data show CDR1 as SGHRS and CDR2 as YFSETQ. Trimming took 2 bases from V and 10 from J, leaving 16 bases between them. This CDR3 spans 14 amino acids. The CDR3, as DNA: TGCGCCAGCAGCTTAGACCATGGGGTAGACGAGCAGTTCTTC. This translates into CASSLDHGVDEQFF.

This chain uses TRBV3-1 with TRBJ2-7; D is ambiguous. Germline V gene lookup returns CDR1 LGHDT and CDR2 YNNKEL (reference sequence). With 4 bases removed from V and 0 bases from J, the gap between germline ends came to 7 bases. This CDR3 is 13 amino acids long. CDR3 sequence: CASSPQPSYEQYV. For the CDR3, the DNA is TGTGCCAGCAGCCCTCAACCCTCCTACGAGCAGTACGTC.

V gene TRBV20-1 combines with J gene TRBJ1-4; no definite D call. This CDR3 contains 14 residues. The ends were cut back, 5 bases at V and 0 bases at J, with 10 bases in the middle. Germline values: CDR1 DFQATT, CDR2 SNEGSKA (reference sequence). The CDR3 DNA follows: TGCAGTGCTGGTTCCCCAGCAACTAATGAAAAACTGTTTTTT. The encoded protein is CSAGSPATNEKLFF.

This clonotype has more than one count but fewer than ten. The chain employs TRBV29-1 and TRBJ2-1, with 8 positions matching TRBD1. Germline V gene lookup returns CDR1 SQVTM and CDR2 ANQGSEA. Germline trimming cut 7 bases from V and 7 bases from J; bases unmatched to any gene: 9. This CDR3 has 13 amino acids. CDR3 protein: CSAKQGARNEQFF. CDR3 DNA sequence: TGCAGCGCTAAGCAGGGGGCTCGGAATGAGCAGTTCTTC.

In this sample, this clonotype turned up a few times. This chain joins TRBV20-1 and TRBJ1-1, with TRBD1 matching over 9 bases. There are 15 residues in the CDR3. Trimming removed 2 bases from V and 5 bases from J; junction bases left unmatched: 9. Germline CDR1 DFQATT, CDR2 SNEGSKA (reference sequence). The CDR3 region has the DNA TGCAGTGCTAGACCCGCGGACAGGGGATATACTGAAGCTTTCTTT. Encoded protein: CSARPADRGYTEAFF.

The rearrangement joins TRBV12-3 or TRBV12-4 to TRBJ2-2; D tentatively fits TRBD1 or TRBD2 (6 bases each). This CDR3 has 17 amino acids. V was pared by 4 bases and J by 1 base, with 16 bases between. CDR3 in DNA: TGTGCCAGCAGTTCATTCGGGGGCGCGGGGAACACCGGGGAGCTGTTTTTT. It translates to CASSSFGGAGNTGELFF.

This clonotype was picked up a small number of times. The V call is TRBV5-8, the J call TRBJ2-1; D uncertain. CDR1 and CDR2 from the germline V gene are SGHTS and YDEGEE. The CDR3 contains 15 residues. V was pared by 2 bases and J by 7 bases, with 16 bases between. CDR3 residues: CASSFIAPKANEQFF. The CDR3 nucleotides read TGTGCCAGCAGCTTTATCGCACCGAAGGCGAATGAGCAGTTCTTC. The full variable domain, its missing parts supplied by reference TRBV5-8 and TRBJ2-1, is EAGVTQSPTHLIKTRGQQATLRCSPISGHTSVYWYQQALGLGLQFLLWYDEGEERNRGNFPPRFSGRQFPNYSSELNVNALELEDSALYLCASSFIAPKANEQFFGPGTRLTVL.

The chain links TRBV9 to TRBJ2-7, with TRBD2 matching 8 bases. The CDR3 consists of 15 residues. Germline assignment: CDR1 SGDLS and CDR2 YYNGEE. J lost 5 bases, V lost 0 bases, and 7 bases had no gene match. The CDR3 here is CASSVDVGRVHEQYV. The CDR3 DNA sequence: TGTGCCAGCAGCGTAGATGTCGGGAGGGTTCACGAGCAGTACGTC.

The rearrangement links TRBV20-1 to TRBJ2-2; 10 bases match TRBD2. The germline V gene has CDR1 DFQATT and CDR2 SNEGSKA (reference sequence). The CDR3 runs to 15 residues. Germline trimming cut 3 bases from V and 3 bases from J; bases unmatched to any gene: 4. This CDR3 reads CSARSLAGDTGELFF. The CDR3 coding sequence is TGCAGTGCTAGGAGCCTAGCGGGAGACACCGGGGAGCTGTTTTTT.

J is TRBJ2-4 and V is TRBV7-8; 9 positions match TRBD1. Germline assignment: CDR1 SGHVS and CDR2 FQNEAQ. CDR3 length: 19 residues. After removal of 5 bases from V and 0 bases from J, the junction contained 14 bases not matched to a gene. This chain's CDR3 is CASSAAGTGISLAKNIQYF. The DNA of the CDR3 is TGTGCCAGCAGCGCTGCCGGGACAGGGATTTCGCTAGCCAAAAACATTCAGTACTTC.